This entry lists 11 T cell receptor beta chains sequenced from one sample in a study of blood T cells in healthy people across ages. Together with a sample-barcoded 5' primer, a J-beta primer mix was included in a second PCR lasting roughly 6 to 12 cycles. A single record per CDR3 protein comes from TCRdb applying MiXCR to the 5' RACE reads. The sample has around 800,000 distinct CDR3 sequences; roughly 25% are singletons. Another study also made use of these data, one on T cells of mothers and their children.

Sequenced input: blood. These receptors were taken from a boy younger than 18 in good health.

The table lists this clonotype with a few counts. This CDR3 reads CASSWRGESYEQYF. The CDR3 DNA reads as TGCGCCAGCAGCTGGAGGGGGGAGTCCTACGAGCAGTACTTC. The V gene is TRBV5-1, the J gene TRBJ2-7; possibly TRBD1 or TRBD2 for D (6 bases each). V lost 3 bases, J lost 1 base, and 11 bases lay in between. The CDR3 runs to 14 residues. Germline loops: CDR1 SGHRS, CDR2 YFSETQ.

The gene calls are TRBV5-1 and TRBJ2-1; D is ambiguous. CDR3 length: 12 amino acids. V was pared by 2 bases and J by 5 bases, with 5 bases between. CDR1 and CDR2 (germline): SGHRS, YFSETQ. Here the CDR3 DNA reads TGCGCCAGCAGCTTACAAGACAATGAGCAGTTCTTC. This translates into CASSLQDNEQFF.

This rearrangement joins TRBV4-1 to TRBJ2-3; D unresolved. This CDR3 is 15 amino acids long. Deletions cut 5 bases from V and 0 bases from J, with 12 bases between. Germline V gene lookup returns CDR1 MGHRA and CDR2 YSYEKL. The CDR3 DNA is TGCGCCAGCAGCTTAAGCTGGTCTAGCACAGATACGCAGTATTTT. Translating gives CASSLSWSSTDTQYF.

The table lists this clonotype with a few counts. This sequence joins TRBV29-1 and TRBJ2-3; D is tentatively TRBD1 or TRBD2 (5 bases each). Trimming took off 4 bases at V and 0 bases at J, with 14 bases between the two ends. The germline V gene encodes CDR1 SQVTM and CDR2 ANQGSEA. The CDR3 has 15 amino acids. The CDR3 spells CSVGGKQDSTDTQYF. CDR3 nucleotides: TGCAGCGTTGGAGGGAAACAGGATAGCACAGATACGCAGTATTTT.

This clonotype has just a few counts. The CDR3 reads CSAPGASYNEQFF. In nucleotides, the CDR3 is TGCAGTGCCCCGGGGGCGTCCTACAATGAGCAGTTCTTC. V and J are TRBV20-1 and TRBJ2-1; either TRBD1 or TRBD2 may fit D (6 bases each). The germline gives CDR1 DFQATT, CDR2 SNEGSKA (reference sequence). The CDR3 is 13 amino acids. Between the trimmed V and J ends, which lost 6 bases and 1 base, there was a span of 10 bases.

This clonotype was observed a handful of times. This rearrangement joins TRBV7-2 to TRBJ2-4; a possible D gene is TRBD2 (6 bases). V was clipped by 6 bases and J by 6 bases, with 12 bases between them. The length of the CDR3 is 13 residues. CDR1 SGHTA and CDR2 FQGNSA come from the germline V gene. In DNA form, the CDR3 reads TGTGCCAGCAGAGAGACTAGTAGAAACATTCAGTACTTC. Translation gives CASRETSRNIQYF.

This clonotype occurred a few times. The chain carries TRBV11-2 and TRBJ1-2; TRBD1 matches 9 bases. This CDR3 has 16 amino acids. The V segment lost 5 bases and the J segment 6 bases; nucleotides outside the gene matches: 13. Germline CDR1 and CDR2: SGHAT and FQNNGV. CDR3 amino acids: CASSRHNRGHTDGYTF. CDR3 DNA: TGTGCCAGCAGCCGTCATAACAGGGGGCATACAGATGGCTACACCTTC.

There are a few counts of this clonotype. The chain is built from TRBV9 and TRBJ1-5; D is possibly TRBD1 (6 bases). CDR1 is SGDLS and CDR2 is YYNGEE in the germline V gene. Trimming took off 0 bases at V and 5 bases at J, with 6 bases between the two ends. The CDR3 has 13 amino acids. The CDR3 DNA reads TGTGCCAGCAGCGTAGAGGGGGATCAGCCCCAGCATTTT. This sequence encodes CASSVEGDQPQHF.

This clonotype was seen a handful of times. The CDR3 DNA reads as TGCAGCGTTGTTTGGACAGGGGGCGATGGGGCCAACGTCCTGACTTTC. Amino acid sequence: CSVVWTGGDGANVLTF. The rearrangement uses TRBV29-1 and TRBJ2-6, with 11 bases fitting TRBD1. The J segment lost 3 bases and the V segment lost 4 bases, leaving 5 bases of the junction unmatched. This CDR3 is built from 16 residues. Germline V lookup: CDR1 SQVTM, CDR2 ANQGSEA. The variable domain in full, completed from reference TRBV29-1 and TRBJ2-6, reads SAVISQKPSRDICQRGTSLTIQCQVDSQVTMMFWYRQQPGQSLTLIATANQGSEATYESGFVIDKFPISRPNLTFSTLTVSNMSPEDSSIYLCSVVWTGGDGANVLTFGAGSRLTVL.

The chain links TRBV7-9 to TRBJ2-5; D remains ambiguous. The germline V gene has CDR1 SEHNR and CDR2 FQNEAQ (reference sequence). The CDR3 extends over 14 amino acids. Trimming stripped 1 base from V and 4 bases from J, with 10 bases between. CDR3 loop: CASSLDPSRETQYF. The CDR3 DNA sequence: TGTGCCAGCAGCTTAGACCCTAGTAGAGAGACCCAGTACTTC.

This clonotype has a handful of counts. CDR3 sequence: CATSRDPGSQETQYF. CDR3 bases: TGTGCCACCAGCAGAGATCCGGGTTCCCAGGAGACCCAGTACTTC. The chain uses TRBV15 and TRBJ2-5; unclear D gene. This CDR3 spans 15 amino acids. V lost 0 bases and J 5 bases, leaving 13 bases between the germline ends. Germline CDR1 is LNHNV and CDR2 is YYDKDF (reference sequence).